These 20 T cell receptor beta chains came from one sample sequenced in a study of control samples from healthy donors and cancer patients. The repertoire was sequenced with immunoSEQ multiplex PCR; TCRdb's copy has only in-frame clones and lacks some. Among about 72,000 clones listed, roughly 92% were seen once. The sequencing sample was made of blood. These TCRs come from a woman aged 55-75 years in good health.

J is TRBJ1-5 and V is TRBV5-5; weak D call: TRBD1 (5 bases). Trimming pared 1 base from V and 4 bases from J, leaving 12 bases between. There are 15 residues in the CDR3. Germline lookup yields CDR1 SGHKS and CDR2 YYEKEE (reference sequence). CDR3 protein: CASSLNGQGNQPQHF. The CDR3 nucleotides read TGTGCCAGCAGCTTGAACGGGCAGGGTAATCAGCCCCAGCATTTT.

This chain connects TRBV21-1 to TRBJ1-5. TRBV21-1 is a pseudogene. This CDR3 has 16 amino acids. The CDR3 is CASSKEGDFSNQPQHF. CDR3 DNA: TGTGCCAGCAGCAAAGAGGGGGACTTTAGCAATCAGCCCCAGCATTTT.

The chain joins TRBV9 to TRBJ2-1; D call uncertain. CDR1 and CDR2 (germline): SGDLS, YYNGEE. Deletions cut 6 bases from V and 0 bases from J, with 4 bases between. CDR3 size: 12 residues. The CDR3 loop is CASKSSYNEQFF. As DNA, the CDR3 is TGTGCCAGCAAGAGCTCCTACAATGAGCAGTTCTTC.

V usage is TRBV2 and J usage is TRBJ2-7; no definite D call. V was trimmed by 6 bases and J by 3 bases, leaving 9 bases between them. Germline V CDR1 and CDR2: SNHLY, FYNNEI. The CDR3 spans 12 residues. The DNA of the CDR3 is TGTGCCAGCAGGTCGGCAATCTACGAGCAGTACTTC. This sequence encodes CASRSAIYEQYF.

J is TRBJ2-7 and V is TRBV6-5, with D possibly being TRBD1 (7 bases). This CDR3 region has 13 residues. Germline lookup yields CDR1 MNHEY and CDR2 SVGAGI. V dropped 6 bases and J dropped 3 bases, with 12 bases sitting between them. CDR3 residues: CASRGGQLYEQYF. The CDR3 region has the DNA TGTGCCAGCAGGGGGGGACAGCTCTACGAGCAGTACTTC.

This clone was detected only once. J is TRBJ2-1 and V is TRBV6-1, with D tentatively TRBD2 (5 bases). The germline V and J ends were trimmed by 2 bases and 0 bases, with 17 bases remaining between them. Looked up from germline, CDR1 is MNHNS and CDR2 is SASEGT. CDR3 length equals 18 residues. DNA of the CDR3: TGTGCCAGCAGTGAAAGGTCAGGACCGGGGAGCTCCTACAATGAGCAGTTCTTC. This translates into CASSERSGPGSSYNEQFF.

The chain carries TRBV30 and TRBJ1-3; D unresolved. Germline-derived CDR1 and CDR2 are GTSNPN and SVGIG (reference sequence). Trimming took off 2 bases at V and 0 bases at J, with 20 bases between the two ends. The CDR3 totals 18 residues. The CDR3 spells CAWSSDGYRESSGNTIYF. In nucleotides, the CDR3 is TGTGCCTGGAGTTCTGATGGTTACCGAGAGAGCTCTGGAAACACCATATATTTT.

This clone was observed once. The chain recombines TRBV18 with TRBJ2-3; 8 nucleotides align to TRBD1. The germline gives CDR1 KGHSH, CDR2 LQKENI. After removal of 4 bases from V and 0 bases from J, the junction contained 9 bases not matched to a gene. The CDR3 is 17 residues long. The CDR3, as DNA: TGTGCCAGCTCACTCTTCCCGGGACAGGTCAGCACAGATACGCAGTATTTT. This sequence encodes CASSLFPGQVSTDTQYF.

A single count supports this clone. The chain links TRBV5-6 to TRBJ2-6; D gene ambiguous. V was trimmed by 6 bases and J by 0 bases, leaving 7 bases between them. CDR1 and CDR2 (germline): SGHDT, YYEEEE. The CDR3 extends over 14 amino acids. The CDR3 region is CASIVTSGANVLTF. CDR3 coding DNA: TGTGCCAGCATTGTGACCTCTGGGGCCAACGTCCTGACTTTC. Using reference TRBV5-6 and TRBJ2-6 for the parts outside the CDR3, the full variable domain is DAGVTQSPTHLIKTRGQQVTLRCSPKSGHDTVSWYQQALGQGPQFIFQYYEEEERQRGNFPDRFSGHQFPNYSSELNVNALLLGDSALYLCASIVTSGANVLTFGAGSRLTVL.

V is TRBV19 and J is TRBJ2-2; TRBD2 matches at 10 bases. The V gene end was trimmed by 4 bases and the J gene end by 2 bases; junction bases not matched to a gene: 1. This CDR3 is 15 amino acids long. CDR1 LNHDA and CDR2 SQIVND come from the germline V gene (reference sequence). The CDR3 protein is CASSRTSGNTGELFF. As DNA, the CDR3 is TGTGCCAGTAGTAGGACTAGCGGAAACACCGGGGAGCTGTTTTTT.

The CDR3 DNA sequence: TGTGCCAGCAGCCAGGGGACAGGGGCGGGCTATGGCTACACCTTC. Protein sequence: CASSQGTGAGYGYTF. The genes are TRBV3-1 (or the pseudogene TRBV3-2) and TRBJ1-2, with 10 bases matching TRBD1. The germline CDR1 and CDR2 sequences are LGHDT and YNNKEL (reference sequence). Unmatched junction bases numbered 5, after V lost 3 bases and J lost 4 bases. The CDR3 loop spans 15 amino acids.

The chain's CDR3 is CASSHQTGTGLGNSPLHF. The CDR3 DNA reads as TGTGCCAGCAGTCATCAAACCGGGACAGGGTTGGGGAATTCACCCCTCCACTTT. This sequence joins TRBV28 and TRBJ1-6; the match to TRBD1 covers 9 bases. Germline values: CDR1 MDHEN, CDR2 SYDVKM. The trim removed 5 bases at V and 7 bases at J, leaving 15 bases unmatched. The CDR3 loop spans 18 amino acids.

V and J are TRBV14 and TRBJ1-4, with a tentative D call TRBD1 (6 bases). Germline CDR1 SGHDN, CDR2 FVKESK. The CDR3 is 15 amino acids. V was trimmed by 4 bases and J by 6 bases, leaving 15 bases between them. This chain's CDR3 is CASSLQGRGDEKLFF. The CDR3 DNA sequence: TGTGCCAGCAGCCTACAAGGCAGGGGCGATGAAAAACTGTTTTTT.

The chain combines TRBV28 with TRBJ2-7; a possible D gene is TRBD1 (5 bases). The CDR3 covers 15 residues. Germline V gene data show CDR1 as MDHEN and CDR2 as SYDVKM. V lost 6 bases and J lost 3, with 18 bases in between. In DNA, the CDR3 is TGTGCCAGCAGCTATACCACAGGATCCCGCTACGAGCAGTACTTC. This encodes CASSYTTGSRYEQYF.

The rearrangement links TRBV21-1 to TRBJ2-2; TRBD1, the D gene given by the table, was not confirmed from the DNA. TRBV21-1 is marked as a pseudogene. The CDR3 contains 17 residues. Here the CDR3 reads CASSKAYRGRVGGELFF. CDR3 coding DNA: TGTGCCAGCAGCAAAGCTTACAGGGGAAGAGTTGGCGGGGAGCTGTTTTTT.

The chain links TRBV4-1 to TRBJ2-2; tentatively, D is TRBD2 (6 bases). V dropped 1 base and J dropped 6 bases, with 12 bases sitting between them. CDR3 length: 15 amino acids. Germline V gene sequence: CDR1 MGHRA, CDR2 YSYEKL. The CDR3 region has the DNA TGCGCCAGCAGCCAAGCATTCATAGCGGCCGGGGAGCTGTTTTTT. This encodes CASSQAFIAAGELFF.

The chain employs TRBV10-2 and TRBJ2-2; perhaps D is TRBD1 or TRBD2 (5 bases each). Trimming took 6 bases from V and 4 from J, leaving 12 bases between them. Germline V lookup: CDR1 WSHSY, CDR2 SAAADI. The CDR3 runs 14 residues. The CDR3 DNA follows: TGCGCCAGCAGGACCGGGACGCTCACCGGGGAGCTGTTTTTT. Protein product: CASRTGTLTGELFF.

This rearrangement joins TRBV24-1 to TRBJ2-2, with 7 bases fitting TRBD1. The CDR3 has 17 residues. CDR1 and CDR2 (germline): KGHDR, SFDVKD. V lost 1 base to trimming and J lost 1 base; unmatched junction nucleotides: 5. The CDR3 sequence is CATSDFPTGWNTGELFF. The CDR3 DNA sequence: TGTGCCACCAGTGATTTCCCGACAGGGTGGAACACCGGGGAGCTGTTTTTT.

This clone was seen just once. The chain has TRBV7-8 and TRBJ2-2, with D possibly TRBD2 on 7 matching bases. Germline CDR1 SGHVS, CDR2 FQNEAQ. Trimming took 11 bases from V and 4 from J, leaving 14 bases between them. The CDR3 is 13 amino acids. CDR3 residues: CAGGGSGTGELFF. DNA of the CDR3: TGTGCCGGGGGCGGGAGTGGCACCGGGGAGCTGTTTTTT. The whole variable domain, remainder taken from reference TRBV7-8 and TRBJ2-2, is GAGVSQSPRYKVAKRGQDVALRCDPISGHVSLFWYQQALGQGPEFLTYFQNEAQLDKSGLPSDRFFAERPEGSVSTLKIQRTQQEDSAVYLCAGGGSGTGELFFGEGSRLTVL.

This clone is a singleton in its sample. This chain connects TRBV5-1 to TRBJ2-1, with D possibly matching TRBD1 (6 bases). CDR1 SGHRS and CDR2 YFSETQ come from the germline V gene. The CDR3 sequence is 15 residues long. V dropped 0 bases and J dropped 5 bases, with 12 bases sitting between them. CDR3: CASSLGQGSHNEQFF. The CDR3 DNA follows: TGCGCCAGCAGCTTGGGGCAGGGGTCCCACAATGAGCAGTTCTTC.